The 22 T cell receptor beta chains below come from one sample, sequenced in a study of shared clonotypes between healthy human individuals. TCRdb's copy holds only in-frame clones and misses some; the assay was immunoSEQ multiplex PCR. This sample carries under 650,000 clones, about 95% of them seen once, and the ten largest clones take about 0.057%. Sample: naive CD4+ T cells sorted from blood. The subset here: CD45RA+ positively selected. The receptors here all came from a woman in her thirties in good health.

The CDR3 nucleotides read TGTGCCAGCAACTCAGGGACTAGCACAAATGAGCAGTTCTTC. Translated: CASNSGTSTNEQFF. The chain uses TRBV25-1 and TRBJ2-1, with TRBD2 matching 9 bases. Germline lookup yields CDR1 MGHDK and CDR2 SYGVNS. J was trimmed by 7 bases and V by 7 bases; bases with no gene match: 8. The CDR3 totals 14 residues. Variable domain in full (rest from reference TRBV25-1 and TRBJ2-1): EADIYQTPRYLVIGTGKKITLECSQTMGHDKMYWYQQDPGMELHLIHYSYGVNSTEKGDLSSESTVSRIRTEHFPLTLESARPSHTSQYLCASNSGTSTNEQFFGPGTRLTVL.

The J gene is TRBJ1-1, the V gene TRBV30; TRBD1 agrees at 7 bases. Germline CDR1 reads GTSNPN; CDR2 reads SVGIG (reference sequence). The CDR3 extends over 10 amino acids. The V and J ends lost 4 bases and 9 bases, in that order; junction bases with no gene match: 2. DNA for the CDR3: TGTGCCTGGACAGGGGGGAAAGCTTTCTTT. Translation: CAWTGGKAFF.

CDR3 nucleotide sequence: TGTGCCAGCAGCTTAGGAGGCCTCTACAATGAGCAGTTCTTC. Protein product: CASSLGGLYNEQFF. The chain combines TRBV7-6 with TRBJ2-1; D unclear. Trimming left V 1 base short and J 3 bases short, with 7 bases between. This CDR3 contains 14 residues. Germline CDR1 SGHVS, CDR2 FNYEAQ. The entire variable domain, with the rest obtained from reference TRBV7-6 and TRBJ2-1, is as follows: GAGVSQSPRYKVTKRGQDVALRCDPISGHVSLYWYRQALGQGPEFLTYFNYEAQQDKSGLPNDRFSAERPEGSISTLTIQRTEQRDSAMYRCASSLGGLYNEQFFGPGTRLTVL.

CDR3 residues: CASSIWRGASYNEQFF. The CDR3 DNA is TGTGCCAGTAGTATTTGGCGGGGCGCCTCCTACAATGAGCAGTTCTTC. V and J are TRBV19 and TRBJ2-1; possible D gene TRBD2, 6 bases. V was pared by 3 bases and J by 0 bases, with 12 bases between. The germline V gene encodes CDR1 LNHDA and CDR2 SQIVND (reference sequence). The CDR3 sequence is 16 residues long.

This rearrangement joins TRBV28 to TRBJ1-2, with 7 bases lining up with TRBD1. The ends lost 7 bases at V and 4 bases at J; junction bases unmatched: 6. Germline V gene sequence: CDR1 MDHEN, CDR2 SYDVKM. This CDR3 has 13 residues. Here the CDR3 reads CASNTQGLYGYTF. Here the CDR3 DNA reads TGTGCCAGCAATACACAGGGGCTCTATGGCTACACCTTC.

This chain uses TRBV9 with TRBJ2-1, with unresolved D. This CDR3 contains 16 residues. V lost 0 bases and J 2 bases, leaving 12 bases between the germline ends. Germline CDR1 and CDR2: SGDLS and YYNGEE. CDR3 loop: CASSVEIRLPYNEQFF. The CDR3 nucleotides are TGTGCCAGCAGCGTAGAAATCAGACTTCCCTACAATGAGCAGTTCTTC.

The rearrangement joins TRBV9 to TRBJ1-5; no firm D call. Germline lookup yields CDR1 SGDLS and CDR2 YYNGEE. The ends were cut back, 3 bases at V and 6 bases at J, with 10 bases in the middle. The CDR3 extends over 13 amino acids. The CDR3 reads CASSGLGVQPQHF. CDR3 sequence (DNA): TGTGCCAGCAGCGGCCTCGGGGTTCAGCCCCAGCATTTT.

The chain carries TRBV2 and TRBJ1-1; D unclear. V was pared by 2 bases and J by 4 bases, with 11 bases between. The CDR3 sequence is 14 residues long. CDR1 and CDR2 (germline): SNHLY, FYNNEI. The CDR3 reads CASSEMGWSTEAFF. In nucleotides, the CDR3 is TGTGCCAGCAGTGAAATGGGATGGAGCACTGAAGCTTTCTTT. The full variable domain, in which reference TRBV2 and TRBJ1-1 provide the parts outside the CDR3, is EPEVTQTPSHQVTQMGQEVILRCVPISNHLYFYWYRQILGQKVEFLVSFYNNEISEKSEIFDDQFSVERPDGSNFTLKIRSTKLEDSAMYFCASSEMGWSTEAFFGQGTRLTVV.

The genes are TRBV7-2 and TRBJ2-4; TRBD1 might be the D (6 bases). The CDR3 is made up of 17 amino acids. CDR1 is SGHTA and CDR2 is FQGNSA in the germline V gene. The V and J ends lost 3 bases and 0 bases respectively, with 15 bases between them. In nucleotides, the CDR3 is TGTGCCAGCAGCTTGACCGGACAGCTACTAGCCAAAAACATTCAGTACTTC. This sequence encodes CASSLTGQLLAKNIQYF.

The rearrangement uses TRBV28 and TRBJ2-2; D is uncertain. This CDR3 contains 18 residues. Trimming shortened V by 3 bases and J by 0 bases, and 17 bases separated the two germline ends. The V gene's germline CDR1 is MDHEN and CDR2 SYDVKM. CDR3 region: CASSFGRWGNANTGELFF. CDR3 sequence (DNA): TGTGCCAGCAGTTTTGGTAGATGGGGAAACGCGAACACCGGGGAGCTGTTTTTT.

The V and J genes are TRBV4-2 and TRBJ2-1, with 9 bases aligning to TRBD2. Germline CDR1 is LGHNA and CDR2 is YNFKEQ. CDR3 length equals 16 residues. V dropped 3 bases and J dropped 5; count of bases not matched to a gene: 8. The CDR3 loop is CASSHTAGGLDNEQFF. The CDR3 DNA reads TGTGCCAGCAGCCACACGGCGGGGGGGCTGGACAATGAGCAGTTCTTC.

This sequence joins TRBV7-9 and TRBJ2-1; TRBD1 matches at 9 bases. The V gene's germline CDR1 is SEHNR and CDR2 FQNEAQ (reference sequence). The CDR3 runs to 16 residues. V was clipped by 1 base and J by 7 bases; unmatched bases: 8. CDR3 sequence reads: CASSLGGTGTVNEQFF. The DNA of the CDR3 is TGTGCCAGCAGCTTAGGTGGGACAGGGACTGTGAATGAGCAGTTCTTC.

The chain combines TRBV30 with TRBJ2-7; the match to TRBD2 covers 8 bases. Losses at the gene ends were 1 base for V and 3 bases for J; bases not matched to a gene: 5. The CDR3 is 14 residues long. CDR1 and CDR2 (germline): GTSNPN, SVGIG (reference sequence). The CDR3 loop reads CAWSGGAGVYEQYF. CDR3 coding DNA: TGTGCCTGGAGTGGCGGAGCGGGAGTCTACGAGCAGTACTTC. Filled out from reference TRBV30 and TRBJ2-7, the complete variable domain reads SQTIHQWPATLVQPVGSPLSLECTVEGTSNPNLYWYRQAAGRGLQLLFYSVGIGQISSEVPQNLSASRPQDRQFILSSKKLLLSDSGFYLCAWSGGAGVYEQYFGPGTRLTVT.

The V and J genes are TRBV15 and TRBJ2-5; possibly TRBD2 for D (5 bases). CDR1 and CDR2 (germline): LNHNV, YYDKDF (reference sequence). Trimming took off 0 bases at V and 2 bases at J, with 10 bases between the two ends. The CDR3 has 15 amino acids. CDR3 DNA sequence: TGTGCCACCAGCAGAGACCGACTACAACAAGAGACCCAGTACTTC. Protein sequence: CATSRDRLQQETQYF.

DNA of the CDR3: TGTGCCAGCAGCCCCCTGAGGGGGAATCAGCCCCAGCATTTT. Translation: CASSPLRGNQPQHF. The rearrangement uses TRBV7-9 and TRBJ1-5; D perhaps matches TRBD1 (6 bases). V was clipped by 5 bases and J by 4 bases, with 12 bases between them. Germline V CDR1 and CDR2: SEHNR, FQNEAQ (reference sequence). This CDR3 region has 14 residues.

This clone turned up a few times. Other DNA sequences within the sample encode an identical CDR3. The rearrangement links TRBV19 to TRBJ1-1; D is unclear. V lost 3 bases, J lost 1 base, and 6 bases lay in between. Germline lookup yields CDR1 LNHDA and CDR2 SQIVND (reference sequence). CDR3 size: 13 residues. CDR3 coding DNA: TGTGCCAGTAGTATTTCGGGGAACACTGAAGCTTTCTTT. It is translated as CASSISGNTEAFF.

The chain employs TRBV5-1 and TRBJ1-1; tentative D call: TRBD1 (6 bases). This CDR3 contains 15 residues. The V and J ends lost 1 base and 5 bases respectively, with 15 bases between them. The V gene's germline CDR1 is SGHRS and CDR2 YFSETQ. The CDR3 nucleotides are TGCGCCAGCAGCTTGCACGGGGGGCATGGAACTGAAGCTTTCTTT. This codes for CASSLHGGHGTEAFF.

Details on this clone: The junction does not match germline at one end; this may be a read error. CDR3 DNA sequence: TGTGCCTGGACCCCCCCCACCGGACGTATCCGTTTC. Protein product: CAWTPPTGRIRF. The chain is built from TRBV30 and TRBJ1-2; D gene uncertain. Germline CDR1 GTSNPN, CDR2 SVGIG (reference sequence). The CDR3 totals 12 residues.

The rearrangement links TRBV18 to TRBJ1-1; D unresolved. The germline V and J ends were trimmed by 1 base and 1 base, with 7 bases remaining between them. The CDR3 extends over 14 amino acids. Germline lookup yields CDR1 KGHSH and CDR2 LQKENI. CDR3 residues: CASSPRIQNTEAFF. CDR3 sequence (DNA): TGTGCCAGCTCACCACGCATACAGAACACTGAAGCTTTCTTT.

The rearrangement links TRBV7-2 to TRBJ2-7, with TRBD1 matching 9 bases. Looked up from germline, CDR1 is SGHTA and CDR2 is FQGNSA. The ends lost 5 bases at V and 0 bases at J; junction bases unmatched: 14. The length of the CDR3 is 18 residues. This CDR3 reads CASSPFGTGTFNSYEQYF. DNA of the CDR3: TGTGCCAGCAGCCCCTTCGGGACAGGGACATTCAACTCCTACGAGCAGTACTTC.

The rearrangement joins TRBV5-1 to TRBJ1-1; D gene ambiguous. Germline-derived CDR1 and CDR2 are SGHRS and YFSETQ. V lost 0 bases and J lost 1, with 7 bases in between. The CDR3 runs to 14 residues. The CDR3 spells CASSLEAPNTEAFF. The DNA of the CDR3 is TGCGCCAGCAGCTTGGAGGCACCGAACACTGAAGCTTTCTTT. The full variable domain, rest sourced from reference TRBV5-1 and TRBJ1-1, is KAGVTQTPRYLIKTRGQQVTLSCSPISGHRSVSWYQQTPGQGLQFLFEYFSETQRNKGNFPGRFSGRQFSNSRSEMNVSTLELGDSALYLCASSLEAPNTEAFFGQGTRLTVV.

The rearrangement joins TRBV19 to TRBJ1-2, with D possibly being TRBD1 (5 bases). Trimming took 6 bases from V and 2 from J, leaving 13 bases between them. Per germline, CDR1 LNHDA and CDR2 SQIVND (reference sequence). This CDR3 comprises 14 residues. As DNA, the CDR3 is TGTGCCAGTAGGACTACTCGGGGCAACTATGGCTACACCTTC. Protein sequence: CASRTTRGNYGYTF.